The rows below give T cell receptor beta chains drawn from one sample of a study of human T cells and chemical hapten exposure. TCRdb re-analysed the RACE reads in MiXCR, keeping a single row per CDR3 protein. Seen here are around 110,000 distinct CDR3 sequences, roughly 12% observed once, and the top ten hold 1.6%. The specimen was whole blood, collected in connection with sensitization to the hapten diphenylcyclopropenone (DPC). Receptors originate from a woman between 50 and 59 years old with alopecia areata. Some clones in this sample may be carry-over from other donors' samples. CDR3s include the opening cysteine and the closing phenylalanine or tryptophan. The D gene is left open where the match is weak. Clone size is not always given. Where it is, it says once, few, many or a class for expanded clones.

CASSRRGGGNQPQHF	TGCGCCAGCAGCCGCCGCGGGGGCGGAAATCAGCCCCAGCATTTT	TRBJ1-5	-	-	TRBV4-3
CASSPAGTSGTDEQFF	TGTGCCAGCAGCCCAGCCGGGACTAGCGGGACCGATGAGCAGTTCTTC	TRBJ2-1	TRBD2	few	TRBV6-2/TRBV6-3
CASSQDFGTVEMNTEAFF	TGCGCCAGCAGCCAAGATTTTGGAACAGTTGAGATGAACACTGAAGCTTTCTTT	TRBJ1-1	-	-	TRBV4-1
CASRTGGLRGYTF	TGTGCCAGCAGGACAGGGGGCTTGCGGGGCTACACCTTC	TRBJ1-2	TRBD1	few	TRBV28
CASSSPGLAGATQETQYF	TGTGCCAGCAGTTCCCCGGGACTAGCGGGAGCGACCCAAGAGACCCAGTACTTC	TRBJ2-5	TRBD2	few	TRBV28
CASSYITEAFF	TGTGCCAGCAGTTACATTACTGAAGCTTTCTTT	TRBJ1-1	-	few	TRBV6-2/TRBV6-3
CASAGQPLHSNQPQHF	TGTGCCAGCGCGGGACAGCCACTTCACAGCAATCAGCCCCAGCATTTT	TRBJ1-5	TRBD1	-	TRBV28
CASRETLSNVQFF	TGTGCCAGCAGAGAGACACTCTCCAATGTGCAGTTCTTC	TRBJ2-1	-	-	TRBV6-2/TRBV6-3
CASRRPLGLANTGELFF	TGTGCCAGCAGACGCCCTCTAGGGCTAGCGAACACCGGGGAGCTGTTTTTT	TRBJ2-2	-	few	TRBV7-2
CITQGADNEQFF	TGCATCACACAGGGGGCGGACAATGAGCAGTTCTTC	TRBJ2-1	TRBD1	-	TRBV29-1
CASSGHGAYEQYF	TGTGCCAGCAGCGGTCATGGGGCCTACGAGCAGTACTTC	TRBJ2-7	-	-	TRBV3-1
CASDGTSEGSYEQYF	TGTGCCAGCGACGGGACTAGCGAAGGTTCCTACGAGCAGTACTTC	TRBJ2-7	TRBD2	few	TRBV28
CASSFSSMNTEAFF	TGTGCCAGCAGTTTTAGCAGCATGAACACTGAAGCTTTCTTT	TRBJ1-1	-	-	TRBV12-3/TRBV12-4
CASSVPPSHNEQFF	TGTGCCAGCAGCGTCCCCCCCTCCCACAATGAGCAGTTCTTC	TRBJ2-1	-	-	TRBV7-2